This TCR beta chain came from a study of cytomegalovirus exposure and HLA in healthy donors. Study-wide results and limits: The classifier reportedly diagnosed cytomegalovirus status with high specificity and sensitivity. A later analysis, which compared TCR beta chains of equal frequency, found the HLA-associated ones more clonally expanded.

Regarding this clone: What it recognizes is unknown.

Primers for the PCR totalled 60 Vbeta and 13 Jbeta. Study processing details: Around 11 million of some 80 million unique TCR beta chains were shared, per a later count. Profiling relied on immunoSEQ multiplex PCR, and the TCRdb table lists in-frame clones only, not all of them. V, J and clone size were drawn from that table, and D and trimming were deduced from the DNA. The data show under 200,000 clones, approximately 82% seen once. The ends were cut back, 4 bases at V and 0 bases at J, with 7 bases in the middle. The CDR3 covers 15 residues. Germline V gene sequence: CDR1 MNHNS, CDR2 SASEGT. This receptor was identified in a woman in her forties in good health and CMV-seropositive. Sequenced: PBMCs. This sequence joins TRBV6-1 and TRBJ2-6; D gene uncertain. The CDR3 bases are TGTGCCAGCAGTGGAACAAGCTCTGGGGCCAACGTCCTGACTTTC. It yields the protein CASSGTSSGANVLTF.